One and the same sample provided the 10 T cell receptor beta chains below, sequenced in a study of T cells in tuberculosis. Libraries were prepared by immunoSEQ multiplex PCR; TCRdb keeps only in-frame clonotypes and omits some of them. The table records tens of thousands of clones, around 96% of them present only once. Material for sequencing was PBMCs. Receptor source: a donor aged 10 to 29 with latent tuberculosis or without tuberculosis infection.

In this sample, this clone turned up once. The chain employs TRBV18 and TRBJ1-2, with a possible D match to TRBD1 (5 bases). The V end lost 3 bases, the J end lost 5 bases, and 22 bases lay between the germline ends. Germline loops: CDR1 KGHSH, CDR2 LQKENI. The CDR3 covers 17 residues. The CDR3 spells CASSPRDSTIETYGYTF. DNA of the CDR3: TGTGCCAGCTCACCTCGGGACTCAACTATCGAAACGTATGGCTACACCTTC.

This chain connects TRBV6-5 to TRBJ2-7; 7 bases line up with TRBD2. J lost 6 bases, V lost 5 bases, and 10 bases had no gene match. This CDR3 comprises 14 residues. Germline loops: CDR1 MNHEY, CDR2 SVGAGI. The CDR3 DNA reads as TGTGCCAGCAGTCAAGGAGCGGGATCGGCCGAGCAGTACTTC. Translated, it gives CASSQGAGSAEQYF.

This sequence joins TRBV7-8 and TRBJ2-1; 10 bases fit TRBD2. This CDR3 has 17 residues. The germline CDR1 and CDR2 sequences are SGHVS and FQNEAQ. Trimming took 1 base from V and 4 from J; bases not matched to a gene: 7. The CDR3 DNA sequence: TGTGCCAGCAGCTTAGGAGGTGGACTAGCGGAATACAATGAGCAGTTCTTC. It codes for CASSLGGGLAEYNEQFF.

This CDR3 is CASSARLGAYEQYF. The CDR3 coding sequence is TGTGCCAGCAGCGCTAGGCTCGGGGCCTACGAGCAGTACTTC. The chain uses TRBV6-5 and TRBJ2-7; tentative D call: TRBD2 (5 bases). V gave up 6 bases and J gave up 2 bases, with 14 bases separating them. The germline CDR1 and CDR2 sequences are MNHEY and SVGAGI. CDR3 length: 14 amino acids.

The chain links TRBV21-1 to TRBJ1-5. TRBV21-1 is a documented pseudogene. The CDR3 totals 17 residues. Written as DNA, the CDR3 is TGTGCCAGCAGCAAGAGGGCCAGATCATATAGCAATCAGCCCCAGCATTTT. This gives the protein CASSKRARSYSNQPQHF.

V and J are TRBV19 and TRBJ2-3; D may be TRBD1 (5 bases). This CDR3 spans 17 amino acids. From germline, CDR1 is LNHDA and CDR2 SQIVND (reference sequence). Between the trimmed V and J ends, which lost 7 bases and 2 bases, there was a span of 22 bases. CDR3 DNA: TGTGCCAGTACCCCCGGCCCTGTCAGGGTCATCACAGATACGCAGTATTTT. This gives the protein CASTPGPVRVITDTQYF.

The V gene is TRBV27, the J gene TRBJ2-2, with a weak D call TRBD1 (6 bases). This CDR3 is built from 16 residues. Germline CDR1 MNHEY, CDR2 SMNVEV (reference sequence). V lost 3 bases to trimming and J lost 0 bases, with 11 bases between them. DNA for the CDR3: TGTGCCAGCAGTTTTTCCAGGACAGCGAACACCGGGGAGCTGTTTTTT. Amino acid sequence: CASSFSRTANTGELFF.

The chain has TRBV30 and TRBJ1-2; 9 nucleotides line up with TRBD1. Germline loops: CDR1 GTSNPN, CDR2 SVGIG (reference sequence). With 5 bases clipped from V and 4 bases from J, the junction kept 5 bases outside the gene matches. This CDR3 is 13 amino acids long. CDR3 DNA sequence: TGTGCCTGGTCCGAGGACAGGGGCTATGGCTACACCTTC. Protein product: CAWSEDRGYGYTF.

The chain employs TRBV19 and TRBJ1-1; 9 bases align to TRBD1. The CDR3 is made up of 20 amino acids. Germline loops: CDR1 LNHDA, CDR2 SQIVND (reference sequence). J lost 4 bases, V lost 3 bases, and 21 bases had no gene match. The CDR3 is CASSIFVWGQGFSLGTEAFF. Here the CDR3 DNA reads TGTGCCAGTAGTATCTTTGTGTGGGGACAGGGTTTTTCCCTTGGCACTGAAGCTTTCTTT.

This chain uses TRBV7-9 with TRBJ2-5; D not certain. CDR3 length: 15 amino acids. Germline loops: CDR1 SEHNR, CDR2 FQNEAQ (reference sequence). V lost 5 bases, J lost 1 base, and 14 bases lay in between. The CDR3 sequence: CASSVGYGGQETQYF. In DNA form, the CDR3 reads TGTGCCAGCAGCGTAGGGTACGGTGGCCAAGAGACCCAGTACTTC.